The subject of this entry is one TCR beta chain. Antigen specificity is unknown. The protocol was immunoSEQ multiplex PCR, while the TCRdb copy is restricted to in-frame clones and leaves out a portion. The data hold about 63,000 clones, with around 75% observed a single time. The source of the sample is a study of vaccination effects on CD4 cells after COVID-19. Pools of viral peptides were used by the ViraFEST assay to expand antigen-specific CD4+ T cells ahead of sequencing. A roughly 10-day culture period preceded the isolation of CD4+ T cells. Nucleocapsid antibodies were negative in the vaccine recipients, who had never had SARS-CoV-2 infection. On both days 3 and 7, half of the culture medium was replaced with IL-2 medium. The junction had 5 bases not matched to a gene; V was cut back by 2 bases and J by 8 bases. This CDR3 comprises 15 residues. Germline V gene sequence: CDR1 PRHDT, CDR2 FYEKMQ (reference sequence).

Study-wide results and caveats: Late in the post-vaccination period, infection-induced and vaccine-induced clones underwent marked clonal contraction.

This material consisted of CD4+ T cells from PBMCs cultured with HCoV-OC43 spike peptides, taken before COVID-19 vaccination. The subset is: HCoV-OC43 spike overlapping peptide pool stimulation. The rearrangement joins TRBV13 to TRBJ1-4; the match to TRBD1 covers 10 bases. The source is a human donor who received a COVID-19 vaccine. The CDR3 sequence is CASSLQTGGGEKLFF. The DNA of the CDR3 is TGTGCCAGCAGCTTACAGACAGGGGGCGGAGAAAAACTGTTTTTT.